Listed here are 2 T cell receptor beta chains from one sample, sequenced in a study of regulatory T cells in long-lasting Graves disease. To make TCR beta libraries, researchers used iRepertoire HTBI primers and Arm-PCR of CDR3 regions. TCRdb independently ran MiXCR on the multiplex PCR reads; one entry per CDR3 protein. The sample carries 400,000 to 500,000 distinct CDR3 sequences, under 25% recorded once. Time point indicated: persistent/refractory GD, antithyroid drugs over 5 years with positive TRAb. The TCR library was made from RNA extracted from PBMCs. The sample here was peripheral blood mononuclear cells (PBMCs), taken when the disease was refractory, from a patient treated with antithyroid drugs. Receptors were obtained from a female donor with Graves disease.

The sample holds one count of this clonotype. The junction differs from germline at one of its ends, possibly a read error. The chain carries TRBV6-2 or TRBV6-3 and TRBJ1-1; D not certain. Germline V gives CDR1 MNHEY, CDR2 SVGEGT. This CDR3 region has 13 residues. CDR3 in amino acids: CASSPGVPTEALF. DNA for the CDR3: TGTGCCAGCAGCCCTGGTGTGCCCACTGAAGCTCTCTTT.

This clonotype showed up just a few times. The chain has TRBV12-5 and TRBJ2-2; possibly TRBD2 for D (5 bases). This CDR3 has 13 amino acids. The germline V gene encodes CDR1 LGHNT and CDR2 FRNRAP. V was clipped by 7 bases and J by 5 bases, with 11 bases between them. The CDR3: CASDSPGTGELFF. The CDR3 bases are TGTGCTAGTGATTCCCCGGGGACCGGGGAGCTGTTTTTT.